These 14 T cell receptor beta chains came from one sample sequenced in a study of blood T cell repertoires in COVID-19. The table came from immunoSEQ multiplex PCR; TCRdb's copy has only in-frame clones and leaves some out. Counted here are some 140,000 clones, around 83% occurring once; the ten biggest clones make up over 25%. The sample was peripheral blood. The receptors originated from a woman in her sixties with acute or convalescent COVID-19.

This rearrangement joins TRBV19 to TRBJ1-2; D remains unclear. V lost 8 bases, J lost 3 bases, and 13 bases lay in between. CDR1 LNHDA and CDR2 SQIVND come from the germline V gene (reference sequence). This CDR3 region has 13 residues. In nucleotides, the CDR3 is TGTGCCAGTGGCGCTTGGGCCGACTATGGCTACACCTTC. Its translation is CASGAWADYGYTF.

The chain is built from TRBV4-1 and TRBJ1-1; D is ambiguous. Trimming took off 3 bases at V and 0 bases at J, with 11 bases between the two ends. The CDR3 is 15 residues long. Germline V gene lookup returns CDR1 MGHRA and CDR2 YSYEKL. CDR3 bases: TGCGCCAGCAGCCATCCCAGAAGTGTGAACACTGAAGCTTTCTTT. Residues: CASSHPRSVNTEAFF.

The gene calls are TRBV18 and TRBJ1-4; 9 nucleotides agree with TRBD1. Germline CDR1 reads KGHSH; CDR2 reads LQKENI. CDR3 length equals 15 residues. J gave up 6 bases and V 5 bases, and 7 bases lay outside the gene matches. The CDR3, as DNA: TGTGCCAGCTCAGCCTACAGGGGGCGGCATGAAAAACTGTTTTTT. Encoded protein: CASSAYRGRHEKLFF.

V and J are TRBV6-5 and TRBJ2-7; the D gene is possibly TRBD2 (6 bases). In germline, CDR1 is MNHEY, CDR2 SVGAGI. The CDR3 extends over 15 amino acids. V gave up 5 bases and J gave up 3 bases, with 17 bases separating them. The CDR3 loop reads CASSPIPRGFYEQYF. In DNA, the CDR3 is TGTGCCAGCAGTCCCATTCCGCGGGGTTTCTACGAGCAGTACTTC.

The gene calls are TRBV3-1 (or the pseudogene TRBV3-2) and TRBJ2-3; D is perhaps TRBD2 (5 bases). The CDR3 covers 14 residues. Germline CDR1 is LGHDT and CDR2 is YNNKEL (reference sequence). The ends were cut back, 4 bases at V and 0 bases at J, with 8 bases in the middle. CDR3: CASSLRTSTDTQYF. The CDR3 DNA follows: TGTGCCAGCAGCCTCCGGACTAGCACAGATACGCAGTATTTT.

V usage is TRBV10-1 and J usage is TRBJ2-1; D may be TRBD1 (6 bases). Germline lookup yields CDR1 WNHNN and CDR2 SYGVQD (reference sequence). Trimming removed 0 bases at V and 6 bases at J, with 21 bases between. CDR3 length equals 18 residues. This CDR3 reads CASSESGNLEGRGNEQFF. Written as DNA, the CDR3 is TGCGCCAGCAGTGAGTCGGGTAACCTCGAGGGCAGGGGCAATGAGCAGTTCTTC.

The CDR3 sequence: CALTTGTLVGYTF. CDR3 nucleotide sequence: TGTGCCTTGACGACAGGGACGTTAGTAGGCTACACCTTC. The V and J genes are TRBV30 and TRBJ1-2; TRBD1 agrees at 7 bases. Germline values: CDR1 GTSNPN, CDR2 SVGIG (reference sequence). V lost 7 bases and J lost 8; bases outside the gene matches: 13. The CDR3 runs to 13 residues.

This clone was seen once. The chain carries TRBV12-3 or TRBV12-4 and TRBJ1-1; a possible D gene is TRBD1 (5 bases). V was shortened by 3 bases and J by 10 bases, with 9 bases between the two germline ends. The CDR3 runs to 11 residues. The CDR3 sequence is CASSLQGRAFF. CDR3 bases: TGTGCCAGCAGTTTGCAGGGAAGAGCTTTCTTT.

This sequence joins TRBV6-5 and TRBJ2-5; 9 positions agree with TRBD1. V lost 0 bases, J lost 4 bases, and 3 bases stayed unmatched. The germline V gene encodes CDR1 MNHEY and CDR2 SVGAGI. The CDR3 runs to 15 residues. CDR3 loop: CASSYSDRGTETQYF. The CDR3 bases are TGTGCCAGCAGTTACTCCGACAGGGGGACAGAGACCCAGTACTTC.

The chain has TRBV12-5 and TRBJ2-2; 11 bases are shared with TRBD2. Trimming removed 5 bases from V and 0 bases from J; junction bases left unmatched: 11. CDR1 and CDR2 from the germline V gene are LGHNT and FRNRAP. CDR3 size: 19 residues. The CDR3 protein is CASGPSSGGRFANTGELFF. Here the CDR3 DNA reads TGTGCTAGTGGTCCATCTAGCGGGGGGCGGTTCGCGAACACCGGGGAGCTGTTTTTT.

This clone was counted once. V is TRBV19 and J is TRBJ1-5; no definite D call. CDR3 length equals 17 residues. Germline loops: CDR1 LNHDA, CDR2 SQIVND (reference sequence). V was shortened by 1 base and J by 0 bases, with 13 bases between the two germline ends. The CDR3 DNA sequence: TGTGCCAGTAGTATAGCTGGCAGGCGATATAGCAATCAGCCCCAGCATTTT. Its translation is CASSIAGRRYSNQPQHF. Drawing the rest from reference TRBV19 and TRBJ1-5, the complete variable domain is DGGITQSPKYLFRKEGQNVTLSCEQNLNHDAMYWYRQDPGQGLRLIYYSQIVNDFQKGDIAEGYSVSREKKESFPLTVTSAQKNPTAFYLCASSIAGRRYSNQPQHFGDGTRLSIL.

The rearrangement links TRBV5-1 to TRBJ1-1; 8 bases match TRBD1. Trimming took 0 bases from V and 0 from J; bases not matched to a gene: 4. This CDR3 is built from 16 residues. Germline V lookup: CDR1 SGHRS, CDR2 YFSETQ. CDR3 coding DNA: TGCGCCAGCAGCTTGGGGACAGGGTTGGTGAACACTGAAGCTTTCTTT. Amino acid sequence: CASSLGTGLVNTEAFF.

This clone was picked up one time. The chain couples TRBV5-6 to TRBJ1-1; 10 bases are a match to TRBD1. The CDR3 is 14 residues long. Germline V gives CDR1 SGHDT, CDR2 YYEEEE. Unmatched junction bases numbered 4, after V lost 3 bases and J lost 5 bases. The CDR3 DNA reads as TGTGCCAGCAGCTCCGGGACAGGGGAAACTGAAGCTTTCTTT. Translated, it gives CASSSGTGETEAFF. Based on the CDR3 plus reference TRBV5-6 and TRBJ1-1, the full variable domain is DAGVTQSPTHLIKTRGQQVTLRCSPKSGHDTVSWYQQALGQGPQFIFQYYEEEERQRGNFPDRFSGHQFPNYSSELNVNALLLGDSALYLCASSSGTGETEAFFGQGTRLTVV.

The V and J genes are TRBV2 and TRBJ2-3, with a weak D call TRBD2 (6 bases). V lost 6 bases, J lost 1 base, and 11 bases lay in between. Germline CDR1 SNHLY, CDR2 FYNNEI. This CDR3 is 14 amino acids long. The CDR3 spells CASSPTGGTDTQYF. The CDR3 nucleotides read TGTGCCAGCAGCCCCACGGGGGGCACAGATACGCAGTATTTT. Together with reference TRBV2 and TRBJ2-3, the CDR3 gives the full variable domain: EPEVTQTPSHQVTQMGQEVILRCVPISNHLYFYWYRQILGQKVEFLVSFYNNEISEKSEIFDDQFSVERPDGSNFTLKIRSTKLEDSAMYFCASSPTGGTDTQYFGPGTRLTVL.